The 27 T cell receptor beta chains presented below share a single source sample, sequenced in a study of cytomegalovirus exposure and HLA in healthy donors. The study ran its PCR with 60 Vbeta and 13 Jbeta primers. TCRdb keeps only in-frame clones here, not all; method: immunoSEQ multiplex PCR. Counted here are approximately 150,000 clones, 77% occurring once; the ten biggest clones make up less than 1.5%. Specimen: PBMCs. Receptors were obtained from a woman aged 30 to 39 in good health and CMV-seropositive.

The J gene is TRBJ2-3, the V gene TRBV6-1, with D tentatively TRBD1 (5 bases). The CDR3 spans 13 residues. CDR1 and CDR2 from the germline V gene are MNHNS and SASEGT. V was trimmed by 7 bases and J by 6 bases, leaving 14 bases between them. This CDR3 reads CASINSGLDTQYF. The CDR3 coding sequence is TGTGCCAGCATAAACTCAGGGTTGGATACGCAGTATTTT.

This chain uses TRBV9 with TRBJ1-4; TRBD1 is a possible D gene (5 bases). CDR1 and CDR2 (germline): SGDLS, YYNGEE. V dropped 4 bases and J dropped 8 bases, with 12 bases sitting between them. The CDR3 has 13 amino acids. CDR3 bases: TGTGCCAGCAGCCCCGCAGGGCAAGAAAAACTGTTTTTT. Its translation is CASSPAGQEKLFF.

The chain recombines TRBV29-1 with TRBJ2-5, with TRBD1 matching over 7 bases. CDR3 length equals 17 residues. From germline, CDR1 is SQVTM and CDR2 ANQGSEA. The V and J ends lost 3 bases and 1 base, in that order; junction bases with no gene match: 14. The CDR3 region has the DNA TGCAGCGTTGAGGTCCCCAACGCCAGGGACAGCCAAGAGACCCAGTACTTC. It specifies CSVEVPNARDSQETQYF.

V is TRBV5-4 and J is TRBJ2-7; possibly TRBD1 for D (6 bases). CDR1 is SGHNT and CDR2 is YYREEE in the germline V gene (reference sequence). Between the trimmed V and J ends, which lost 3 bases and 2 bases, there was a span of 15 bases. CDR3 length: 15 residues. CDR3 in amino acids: CASSSEAGVAYEQYF. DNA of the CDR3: TGTGCCAGCAGCTCGGAAGCAGGGGTCGCCTACGAGCAGTACTTC.

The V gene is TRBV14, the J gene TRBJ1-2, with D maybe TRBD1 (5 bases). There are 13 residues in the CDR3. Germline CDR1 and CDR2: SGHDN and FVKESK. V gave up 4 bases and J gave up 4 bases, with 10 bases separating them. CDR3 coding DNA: TGTGCCAGCAGCCCCCGGACACCCTATGGCTACACCTTC. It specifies CASSPRTPYGYTF.

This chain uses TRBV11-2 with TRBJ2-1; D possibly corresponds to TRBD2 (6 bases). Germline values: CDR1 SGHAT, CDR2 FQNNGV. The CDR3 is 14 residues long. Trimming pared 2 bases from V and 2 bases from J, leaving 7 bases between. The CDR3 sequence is CASSLTSTYNEQFF. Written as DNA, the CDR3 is TGTGCCAGCAGCTTAACTAGCACCTACAATGAGCAGTTCTTC.

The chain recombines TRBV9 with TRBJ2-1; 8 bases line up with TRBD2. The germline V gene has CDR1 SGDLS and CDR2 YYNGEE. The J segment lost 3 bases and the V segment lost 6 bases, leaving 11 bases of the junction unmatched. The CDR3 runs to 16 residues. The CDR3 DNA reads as TGTGCCAGCACCAACTCCAGGACTAGCAACTACAATGAGCAGTTCTTC. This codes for CASTNSRTSNYNEQFF.

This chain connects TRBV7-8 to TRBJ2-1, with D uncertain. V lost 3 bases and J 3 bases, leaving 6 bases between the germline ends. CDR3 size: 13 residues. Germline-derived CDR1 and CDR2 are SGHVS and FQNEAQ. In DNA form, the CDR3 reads TGTGCCAGCAGCTTCAACGGCTACAATGAGCAGTTCTTC. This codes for CASSFNGYNEQFF.

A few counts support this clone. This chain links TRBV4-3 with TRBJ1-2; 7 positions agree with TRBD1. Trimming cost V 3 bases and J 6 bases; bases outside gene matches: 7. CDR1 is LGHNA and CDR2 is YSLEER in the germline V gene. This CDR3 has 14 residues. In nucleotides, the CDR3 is TGCGCCAGCAGCCATCCCTCCGGGACAGATGGCTACACCTTC. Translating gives CASSHPSGTDGYTF.

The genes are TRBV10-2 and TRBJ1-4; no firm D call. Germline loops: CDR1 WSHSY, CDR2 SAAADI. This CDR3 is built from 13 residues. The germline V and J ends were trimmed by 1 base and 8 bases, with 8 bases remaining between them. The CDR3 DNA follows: TGCGCCAGCAGTGAGTTGGGCGGGGAAAAACTGTTTTTT. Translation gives CASSELGGEKLFF.

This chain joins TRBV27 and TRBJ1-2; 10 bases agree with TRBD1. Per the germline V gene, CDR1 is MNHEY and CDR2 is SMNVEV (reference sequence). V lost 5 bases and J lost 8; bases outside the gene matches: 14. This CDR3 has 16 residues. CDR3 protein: CASSPRDRGPAWGYTF. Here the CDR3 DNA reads TGTGCCAGCAGTCCACGGGACAGGGGCCCTGCCTGGGGCTACACCTTC.

In DNA form, the CDR3 reads TGTGCCTGGACTTCGACTAGCGCCACAGATACGCAGTATTTT. Amino acid sequence: CAWTSTSATDTQYF. The V gene is TRBV30, the J gene TRBJ2-3; TRBD2 matches at 8 bases. This CDR3 region has 14 residues. V lost 4 bases, J lost 2 bases, and 5 bases stayed unmatched. Germline lookup yields CDR1 GTSNPN and CDR2 SVGIG (reference sequence).

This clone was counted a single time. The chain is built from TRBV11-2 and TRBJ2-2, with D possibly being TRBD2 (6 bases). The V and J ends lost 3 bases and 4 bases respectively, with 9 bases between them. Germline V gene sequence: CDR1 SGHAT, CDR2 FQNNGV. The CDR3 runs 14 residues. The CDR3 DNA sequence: TGTGCCAGCAGCTTGGGGGGTACCACCGGGGAGCTGTTTTTT. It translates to CASSLGGTTGELFF. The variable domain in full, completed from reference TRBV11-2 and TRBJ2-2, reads EAGVAQSPRYKIIEKRQSVAFWCNPISGHATLYWYQQILGQGPKLLIQFQNNGVVDDSQLPKDRFSAERLKGVDSTLKIQPAKLEDSAVYLCASSLGGTTGELFFGEGSRLTVL.

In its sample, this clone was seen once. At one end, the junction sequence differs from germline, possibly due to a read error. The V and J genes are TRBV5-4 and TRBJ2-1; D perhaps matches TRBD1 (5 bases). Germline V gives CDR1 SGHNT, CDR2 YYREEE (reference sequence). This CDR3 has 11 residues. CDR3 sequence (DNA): TGTGCCAGCAGCGTGGACAACGAGCAGTTCTTC. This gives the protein CASSVDNEQFF.

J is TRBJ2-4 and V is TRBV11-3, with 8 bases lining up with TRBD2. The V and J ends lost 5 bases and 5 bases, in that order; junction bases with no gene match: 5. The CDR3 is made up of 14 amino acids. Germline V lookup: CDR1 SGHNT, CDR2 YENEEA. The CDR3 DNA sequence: TGTGCCAGCAGCCGGGGGGGTGGCGAAAACATTCAGTACTTC. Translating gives CASSRGGGENIQYF. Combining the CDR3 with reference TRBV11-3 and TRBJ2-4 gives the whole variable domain EAGVVQSPRYKIIEKKQPVAFWCNPISGHNTLYWYLQNLGQGPELLIRYENEEAVDDSQLPKDRFSAERLKGVDSTLKIQPAELGDSAVYLCASSRGGGENIQYFGAGTRLSVL.

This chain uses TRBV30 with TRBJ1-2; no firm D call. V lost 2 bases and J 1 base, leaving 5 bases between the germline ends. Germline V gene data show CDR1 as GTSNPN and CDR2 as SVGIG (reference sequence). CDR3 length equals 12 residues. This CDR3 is CAWSFRNYGYTF. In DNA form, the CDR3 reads TGTGCCTGGAGTTTCCGTAACTATGGCTACACCTTC.

This CDR3 is CASSLDITNEKLFF. In DNA, the CDR3 is TGTGCCAGCAGCCTCGACATTACTAATGAAAAACTGTTTTTT. This chain links TRBV9 with TRBJ1-4; no firm D call. This CDR3 has 14 amino acids. Germline V gene data show CDR1 as SGDLS and CDR2 as YYNGEE. V gave up 4 bases and J gave up 2 bases, with 9 bases separating them.

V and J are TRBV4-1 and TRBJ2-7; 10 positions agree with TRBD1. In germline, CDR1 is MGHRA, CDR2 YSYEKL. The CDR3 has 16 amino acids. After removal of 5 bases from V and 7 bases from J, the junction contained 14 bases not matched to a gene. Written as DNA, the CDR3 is TGCGCCAGCAGCATTCACCCGGGACAGGGGACTGATGAGCAGTACTTC. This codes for CASSIHPGQGTDEQYF.

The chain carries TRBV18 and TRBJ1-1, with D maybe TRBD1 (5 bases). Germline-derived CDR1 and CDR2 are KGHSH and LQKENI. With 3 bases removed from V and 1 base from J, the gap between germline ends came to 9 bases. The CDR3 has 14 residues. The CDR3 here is CASSPLTENTEAFF. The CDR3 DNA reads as TGTGCCAGCTCACCGCTGACAGAGAACACTGAAGCTTTCTTT.

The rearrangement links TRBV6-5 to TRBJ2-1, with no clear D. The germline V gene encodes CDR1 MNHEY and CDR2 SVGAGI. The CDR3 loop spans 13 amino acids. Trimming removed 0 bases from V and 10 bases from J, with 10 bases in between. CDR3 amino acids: CASSYSTGFEQFF. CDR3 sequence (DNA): TGTGCCAGCAGTTACTCGACCGGGTTCGAGCAGTTCTTC.

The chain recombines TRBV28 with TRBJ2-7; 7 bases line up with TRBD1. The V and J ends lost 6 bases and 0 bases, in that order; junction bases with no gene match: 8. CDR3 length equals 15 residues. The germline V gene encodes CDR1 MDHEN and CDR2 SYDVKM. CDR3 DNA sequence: TGTGCCAGCAGCTACAACCGGGACAGCTCCTACGAGCAGTACTTC. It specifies CASSYNRDSSYEQYF.

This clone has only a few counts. The CDR3: CATRQGFDQPQHF. The CDR3 region has the DNA TGTGCCACAAGACAGGGTTTCGATCAGCCCCAGCATTTT. The genes are TRBV18 and TRBJ1-5, with 7 nucleotides matching TRBD1. Trimming cost V 10 bases and J 5 bases; bases outside gene matches: 8. Germline CDR1 KGHSH, CDR2 LQKENI. CDR3 length: 13 residues. Complete variable domain (other parts from reference TRBV18 and TRBJ1-5): NAGVMQNPRHLVRRRGQEARLRCSPMKGHSHVYWYRQLPEEGLKFMVYLQKENIIDESGMPKERFSAEFPKEGPSILRIQQVVRGDSAAYFCATRQGFDQPQHFGDGTRLSIL.

The CDR3 loop is CASSLSGQGGLHGYTF. The CDR3 nucleotides are TGTGCCAGCAGCTTATCTGGACAGGGAGGACTGCATGGCTACACCTTC. V gene TRBV7-9 combines with J gene TRBJ1-2; 8 bases match TRBD1. Germline assignment: CDR1 SEHNR and CDR2 FQNEAQ (reference sequence). This CDR3 spans 16 amino acids. V lost 2 bases to trimming and J lost 6 bases; unmatched junction nucleotides: 11.

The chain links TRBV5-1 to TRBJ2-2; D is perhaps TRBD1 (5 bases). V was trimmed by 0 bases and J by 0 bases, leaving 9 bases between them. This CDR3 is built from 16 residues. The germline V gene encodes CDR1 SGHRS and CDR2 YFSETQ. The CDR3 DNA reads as TGCGCCAGCAGCTTGGGACAGCTCGCGAACACCGGGGAGCTGTTTTTT. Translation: CASSLGQLANTGELFF.

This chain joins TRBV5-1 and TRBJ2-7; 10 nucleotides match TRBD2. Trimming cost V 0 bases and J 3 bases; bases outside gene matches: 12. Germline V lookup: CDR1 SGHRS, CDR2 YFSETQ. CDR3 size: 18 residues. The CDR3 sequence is CASSLGLRTSGFVYEQYF. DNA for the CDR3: TGCGCCAGCAGCTTGGGCCTACGGACTAGCGGTTTTGTCTACGAGCAGTACTTC.

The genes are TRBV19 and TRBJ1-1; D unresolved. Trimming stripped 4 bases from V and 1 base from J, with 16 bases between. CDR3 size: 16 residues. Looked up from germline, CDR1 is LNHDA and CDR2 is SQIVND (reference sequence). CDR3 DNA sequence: TGTGCCAGTAGTAGAGGGATACAGATCAGGAACACTGAAGCTTTCTTT. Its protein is CASSRGIQIRNTEAFF.

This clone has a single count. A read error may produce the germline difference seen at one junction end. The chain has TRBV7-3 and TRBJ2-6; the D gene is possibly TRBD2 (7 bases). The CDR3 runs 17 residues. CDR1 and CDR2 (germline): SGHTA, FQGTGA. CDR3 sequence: CTSSLGQGRAGANVLTF. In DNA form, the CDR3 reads TGTACCAGCAGCTTAGGCCAGGGGAGGGCTGGGGCCAACGTCCTGACTTTC.